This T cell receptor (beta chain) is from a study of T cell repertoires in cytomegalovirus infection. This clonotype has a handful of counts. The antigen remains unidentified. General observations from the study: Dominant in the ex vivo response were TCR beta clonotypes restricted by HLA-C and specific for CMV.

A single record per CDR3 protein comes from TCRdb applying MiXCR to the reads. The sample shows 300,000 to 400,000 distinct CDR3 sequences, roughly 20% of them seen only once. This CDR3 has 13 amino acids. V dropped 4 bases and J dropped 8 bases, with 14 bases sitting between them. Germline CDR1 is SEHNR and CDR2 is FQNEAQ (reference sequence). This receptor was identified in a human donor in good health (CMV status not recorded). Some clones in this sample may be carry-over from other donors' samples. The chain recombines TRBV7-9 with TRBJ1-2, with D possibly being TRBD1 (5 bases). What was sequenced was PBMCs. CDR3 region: CASSSGPTSGYTF. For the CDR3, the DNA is TGTGCCAGCAGCTCGGGACCGACCTCCGGCTACACCTTC.